These T cell receptor beta chains were read from a single sample in a study of cytomegalovirus exposure and HLA in healthy donors. Produced via immunoSEQ multiplex PCR; TCRdb's table is partial and in-frame only. The table includes about 70,000 clones, 94% detected once. The source material was PBMCs. These receptors were obtained from a woman between 18 and 30 years old in good health and CMV-seropositive. The CDR3 runs from the conserved cysteine through the conserved F or W. The D gene is left open where the match is weak. Some rows have no size entry. The others give once, few or many, or a class for an expanded clone.

TRBJ1-5,NA,NA,TRBV19,TGTGCCAGTAGTGGACAGAGCTTCAATCAGCCCCAGCATTTT,CASSGQSFNQPQHF
TRBJ1-4,NA,NA,TRBV2,TGTGCCAGCAGTGACCGATGGAGGGAAAAACTGTTTTTT,CASSDRWREKLFF
TRBJ2-7,NA,NA,TRBV4-2,TGTGCCAGCAGCCGACTCACAGGGCGTAACTCCTACGAGCAGTACTTC,CASSRLTGRNSYEQYF
TRBJ2-4,NA,NA,TRBV11-2,TGTGCCAGCAGCTTAGCGGGATTGGGCAAAAACATTCAGTACTTC,CASSLAGLGKNIQYF
TRBJ2-7,NA,TRBD2,TRBV13,TGTGCCAGCAGCCTGTCACCGGGACTAGCGGGAGTGAACGAGCAGTACTTC,CASSLSPGLAGVNEQYF
TRBJ1-1,NA,NA,TRBV10-3,TGTGCCATCAGTCCCTCTTGGAACACTGAAGCTTTCTTT,CAISPSWNTEAFF
TRBJ1-2,once,TRBD1,TRBV29-1,TGCAGCGCGAAACAGGGGCTAAGCTATGGCTACACCTTC,CSAKQGLSYGYTF
TRBJ2-5,NA,TRBD2,TRBV6-1,TGTGCCAGCAGTGCACTAGCGGGGGGGCCAGAGACCCAGTACTTC,CASSALAGGPETQYF
TRBJ2-3,NA,NA,TRBV11-2,TGTGCCAGCAGCTTTGACAGTACAGATACGCAGTATTTT,CASSFDSTDTQYF
TRBJ1-2,NA,NA,TRBV19,TGTGCCAGTAGTACTAAGTCAGGGGCTAACTATGGCTACACCTTC,CASSTKSGANYGYTF
TRBJ1-5,NA,NA,TRBV7-2,TGTGCCAGCAGCCCGGATGGGGGGTCGGCCCAGCATTTT,CASSPDGGSAQHF
TRBJ1-5,NA,NA,TRBV27,TGTGCCAGCAGCAAAGGGGGGGCAAGCAATCAGCCCCAGCATTTT,CASSKGGASNQPQHF
TRBJ2-1,NA,NA,TRBV30,TGTGCCTGGGGACTTCCCTACATTCACAATGAGCAGTTCTTC,CAWGLPYIHNEQFF
TRBJ2-6,NA,TRBD1,TRBV30,TGTGCCTGGAGTAGAGGGGACAGGGTTTCCTCTGGGGCCAACGTCCTGACTTTC,CAWSRGDRVSSGANVLTF
TRBJ1-1,NA,NA,TRBV29-1,TGCAGCGTTGAACTGCTAGTCCTCTACACTGAAGCTTTCTTT,CSVELLVLYTEAFF
TRBJ1-2,NA,NA,TRBV2,TGTGCCAGCAGTGAAGCGTCTGGTTTAGCTAACTATGGCTACACCTTC,CASSEASGLANYGYTF
TRBJ2-5,NA,TRBD1,TRBV5-1,TGCGCCAGCAGTCGGGGACCGGGACAGGGGGCGTCAGAGACCCAGTACTTC,CASSRGPGQGASETQYF